This TCR beta chain was sequenced for a study of chemoradiotherapy in HPV16-positive cancers. General study results and limits: Non-HPV-specific T cells did not expand in tumors during treatment, whereas candidate HPV-specific clones and E7-related motifs did.

Turning to this clone: The antigen is undetermined.

CDR1 and CDR2 (germline): SGHRS, YFSETQ. The germline V and J ends were trimmed by 1 base and 4 bases, with 23 bases remaining between them. The CDR3 length is 18 residues. The method was immunoSEQ multiplex PCR; TCRdb's version includes in-frame clones alone and lacks a portion of them. The sample contains about 8,100 clones, 55% to 75% of which appear only once. Repeated repertoire sampling spanned the course of chemoradiotherapy. This chain joins TRBV5-1 and TRBJ1-2; a weak D match, TRBD1 (6 bases). Sample acquisition took place from a patient who underwent chemoradiotherapy. This TCR was sampled from a human donor with HPV-associated anogenital cancer. CDR3 sequence: CASSLRPGGSGVSYGYTF. CDR3 coding DNA: TGCGCCAGCAGCTTGCGGCCTGGGGGGTCAGGGGTGTCCTATGGCTACACCTTC.